This T cell receptor beta chain came from a study of blood T cell repertoires in COVID-19. Study at large: Whether acute or convalescent, the COVID-19 samples came from the United States, Italy and Spain. PBMCs, B-cell-depleted T cells, or T cells provided the cDNA or gDNA that made up the material.

A word on this clone: Other DNA sequences in the sample encode the same CDR3.

This CDR3 region has 16 residues. Germline CDR1 is LNHDA and CDR2 is SQIVND (reference sequence). Trimming cost V 4 bases and J 0 bases; bases outside gene matches: 5. Generated by immunoSEQ multiplex PCR, the TCRdb table keeps only in-frame clones and is missing some. This sample has under 130,000 clones, with approximately 85% found just once. Sequences were obtained from peripheral blood. The TCR originated in a man aged 50 to 60 with acute or convalescent COVID-19. This chain joins TRBV19 and TRBJ1-5, with 8 bases fitting TRBD1. The CDR3 reads CASSSTGQGSNQPQHF. In DNA, the CDR3 is TGTGCCAGTAGTAGTACTGGACAGGGTAGCAATCAGCCCCAGCATTTT. The variable domain in full, completed from reference TRBV19 and TRBJ1-5, reads DGGITQSPKYLFRKEGQNVTLSCEQNLNHDAMYWYRQDPGQGLRLIYYSQIVNDFQKGDIAEGYSVSREKKESFPLTVTSAQKNPTAFYLCASSSTGQGSNQPQHFGDGTRLSIL.